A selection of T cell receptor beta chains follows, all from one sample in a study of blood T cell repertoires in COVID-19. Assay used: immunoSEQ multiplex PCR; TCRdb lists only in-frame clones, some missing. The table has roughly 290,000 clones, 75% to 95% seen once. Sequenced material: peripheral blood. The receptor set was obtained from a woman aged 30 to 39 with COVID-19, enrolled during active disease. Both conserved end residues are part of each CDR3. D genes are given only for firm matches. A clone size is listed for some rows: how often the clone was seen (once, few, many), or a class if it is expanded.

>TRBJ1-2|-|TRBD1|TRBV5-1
TGCGCCAGCAGCCCAGGGACAGAGGGGAGCTACACCTTC
CASSPGTEGSYTF
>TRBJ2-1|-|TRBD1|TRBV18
TGTGCCAGCTCACCCCGACAGGGAGTAAATGAGCAGTTCTTC
CASSPRQGVNEQFF
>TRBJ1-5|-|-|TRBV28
TGTGCCAGCACCTTGACCTGGCAGGGAGGAGGTCAGCCCCAGCATTTT
CASTLTWQGGGQPQHF
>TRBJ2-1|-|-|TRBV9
TGTGCCAGCAGCGTAGCCGGGAGCTTCAATGAGCAGTTCTTC
CASSVAGSFNEQFF
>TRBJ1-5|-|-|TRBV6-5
TGTGCCAGCAGTTCCCGTCCACAGGGACGTAACCAGCCCCAGCATTTT
CASSSRPQGRNQPQHF
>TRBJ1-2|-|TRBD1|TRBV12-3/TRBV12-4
TGTGCCAGCAGTTTCCCAGGGGGCAATGGCTACACCTTC
CASSFPGGNGYTF
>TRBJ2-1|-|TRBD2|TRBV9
TGTGCCAGCAGCGTAGTTGCTAGCGGGAGCAATGAGCAGTTCTTC
CASSVVASGSNEQFF
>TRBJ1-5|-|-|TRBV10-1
TGCGCCAGCAGTGAAATGGGCCCCAGGGCGAGCAATCAGCCCCAGCATTTT
CASSEMGPRASNQPQHF
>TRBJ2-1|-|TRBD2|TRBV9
TGTGCCAGCAGCCCAGATCCAAGCGGGAGCACCCATGAGCAGTTCTTC
CASSPDPSGSTHEQFF
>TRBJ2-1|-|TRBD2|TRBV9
TGTGCCAGCAGCCCCCTAGCGGGTACCTACAATGAGCAGTTCTTC
CASSPLAGTYNEQFF
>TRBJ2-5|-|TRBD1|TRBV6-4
TGTGCCAGCAGTGCCGACAGGGGGACGACCCAGTACTTC
CASSADRGTTQYF
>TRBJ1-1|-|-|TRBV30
TGTGCCTGGAGTGCCGGACACCTGAACACTGAAGCTTTCTTT
CAWSAGHLNTEAFF
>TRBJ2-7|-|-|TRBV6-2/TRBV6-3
TGTGCCAGCAGTTACGCAGGGGAATCCTACGAGCAGTACTTC
CASSYAGESYEQYF
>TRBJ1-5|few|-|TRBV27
TGTGCCAGCTCGGCGCGGGCTGCGCCAAATAGCAATCAGCCCCAGCATTTT
CASSARAAPNSNQPQHF
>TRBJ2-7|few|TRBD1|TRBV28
TGTGCCAGCAGTTTCTTTCGGACAGGGGGCCTCGACGAGCAGTACTTC
CASSFFRTGGLDEQYF
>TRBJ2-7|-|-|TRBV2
TGTGCCAGCAGGGTTGGGATAAGAAGGGAGAGGGAGGAGTACTTC
CASRVGIRREREEYF
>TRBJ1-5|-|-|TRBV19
TGTGCCAGTAGTATTGGGGCCTCGTGGCATCAGCCCCAGCATTTT
CASSIGASWHQPQHF
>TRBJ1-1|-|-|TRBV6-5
TGTGCCAGCGGGAGGGTTTTGAACACTGAAGCTTTCTTT
CASGRVLNTEAFF
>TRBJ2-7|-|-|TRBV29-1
TGCAGCGTTGGAGGGCGGATAGGTCAGGGGCCGCACGAGCAGTACTTC
CSVGGRIGQGPHEQYF
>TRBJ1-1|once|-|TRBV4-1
TGCGCCAGCAGCCAAGATTACGGAGGCTTCGCCACTGAAGCTTTCTTT
CASSQDYGGFATEAFF
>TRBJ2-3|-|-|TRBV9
TGTGCCAGCAGCGCCGACACTGGGCGAGATACGCAGTATTTT
CASSADTGRDTQYF
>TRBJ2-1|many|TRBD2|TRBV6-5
TGTGCCAGCAGTTCCGGACTAGCCTCCAATGAGCAGTTCTTC
CASSSGLASNEQFF